This is a list of T cell receptor beta chains from one sample in a study of shared clonotypes between healthy human individuals. TCRdb's table, derived via immunoSEQ multiplex PCR, lists solely in-frame clones and lacks some. The sample records about 1 million clones, approximately 76% being singletons. The source material was memory CD4+ T cells sorted from blood. The source of these receptors is a man younger than 30 in good health. Both conserved end residues are part of each CDR3. The D gene is left open where the match is weak. Clone size is not always given. Where it is, it says once, few, many or a class for expanded clones.

CDR3 DNA: TGTGCCTGGAGTAAAGACAGGACTAACACCGGGGAGCTGTTTTTT
CDR3 protein: CAWSKDRTNTGELFF
J gene: TRBJ2-2
clone size: -
V gene: TRBV30
D gene: -

CDR3 DNA: TGTGCCAGCATGGGCTCGGTCCTCCACTTT
CDR3 protein: CASMGSVLHF
J gene: TRBJ1-6
clone size: -
V gene: TRBV25-1
D gene: -

CDR3 DNA: TGTGCCAGCTCACCACCGATTCAGGGGGCCGGCGGCTACACCTTC
CDR3 protein: CASSPPIQGAGGYTF
J gene: TRBJ1-2
clone size: -
V gene: TRBV18
D gene: TRBD1

CDR3 DNA: TGTGCCAGCAGCATCCTTGAATACACTGAAGCTTTCTTT
CDR3 protein: CASSILEYTEAFF
J gene: TRBJ1-1
clone size: -
V gene: TRBV14
D gene: -

CDR3 DNA: TGCGCCAGCAGCTTGGCCTCAGGGCTAGTCGGTCCCGGGGAGCTGTTTTTT
CDR3 protein: CASSLASGLVGPGELFF
J gene: TRBJ2-2
clone size: few
V gene: TRBV5-1
D gene: -

CDR3 DNA: TGTGCCAGCAGTTACTGGACAGGGGCCCGCTACGAGCAGTACTTC
CDR3 protein: CASSYWTGARYEQYF
J gene: TRBJ2-7
clone size: -
V gene: TRBV6-5
D gene: TRBD1

CDR3 DNA: TGTGCCAGCAGCTCGACAGGGGGCGTATGGGAGACCCAGTACTTC
CDR3 protein: CASSSTGGVWETQYF
J gene: TRBJ2-5
clone size: -
V gene: TRBV7-2
D gene: TRBD1

CDR3 DNA: TGCGCCAGCAGCACCCTACAGGGGAGGTCTGAAGCTTTCTTT
CDR3 protein: CASSTLQGRSEAFF
J gene: TRBJ1-1
clone size: -
V gene: TRBV5-1
D gene: TRBD1

CDR3 DNA: TGCAGTGTATCCTCCACAGATACGCAGTATTTT
CDR3 protein: CSVSSTDTQYF
J gene: TRBJ2-3
clone size: -
V gene: TRBV20-1
D gene: -

CDR3 DNA: TGTGCCAGCAGCGTAGAGGGTAGCGGGAGCACCGGGGAGCTGTTTTTT
CDR3 protein: CASSVEGSGSTGELFF
J gene: TRBJ2-2
clone size: -
V gene: TRBV9
D gene: TRBD2

CDR3 DNA: TGCGCCAGCAGCTTGAGGGGGACAGGGGGAGAGACCCAGTACTTC
CDR3 protein: CASSLRGTGGETQYF
J gene: TRBJ2-5
clone size: -
V gene: TRBV5-1
D gene: TRBD1

CDR3 DNA: TGTGCCAGCTCTTCCTCGGTCGCGCCTCCCTATGGCTACACCTTC
CDR3 protein: CASSSSVAPPYGYTF
J gene: TRBJ1-2
clone size: many
V gene: TRBV2
D gene: -

CDR3 DNA: TGTGCCTGGAGTCGGACGGTGACCGGGGAGCTGTTTTTT
CDR3 protein: CAWSRTVTGELFF
J gene: TRBJ2-2
clone size: -
V gene: TRBV30
D gene: -

CDR3 DNA: TGTGCCAGCAGCTTAGGGGGGGACGGAAGCACAGATACGCAGTATTTT
CDR3 protein: CASSLGGDGSTDTQYF
J gene: TRBJ2-3
clone size: -
V gene: TRBV7-9
D gene: -

CDR3 DNA: TGTGCCAGCAGCCAAGGGGGGACAGGTCGACAACAGACCCAGTACTTC
CDR3 protein: CASSQGGTGRQQTQYF
J gene: TRBJ2-5
clone size: -
V gene: TRBV14
D gene: TRBD1

CDR3 DNA: TGTGCCATCCTTGGAAACACAGGGACAGGGGGCAAGAATGAGCAGTTCTTC
CDR3 protein: CAILGNTGTGGKNEQFF
J gene: TRBJ2-1
clone size: -
V gene: TRBV10-3
D gene: TRBD1

CDR3 DNA: TGTGCCAGCAGCTTAGGCGGGGGGCCCTACGAGCAGTACTTC
CDR3 protein: CASSLGGGPYEQYF
J gene: TRBJ2-7
clone size: few
V gene: TRBV11-2
D gene: TRBD2